A single sample is the source of the 10 T cell receptor beta chains below, sequenced in a study of cytomegalovirus exposure and HLA in healthy donors. The primer mix had 60 Vbeta and 13 Jbeta primers. Data came from immunoSEQ multiplex PCR; TCRdb stores just in-frame clones and leaves some out. The sample shows about 230,000 clones, approximately 87% of them seen only once. The sequencing input was PBMCs. The receptors originated from a human donor in good health.

V usage is TRBV28 and J usage is TRBJ2-1, with D hard to call. V lost 3 bases, J lost 14 bases, and 14 bases lay in between. The CDR3 covers 12 residues. Germline V CDR1 and CDR2: MDHEN, SYDVKM. The CDR3 reads CASSLSWQVKFF. The CDR3 DNA sequence: TGTGCCAGCAGTTTGTCGTGGCAGGTTAAGTTCTTC.

This clone was recorded once. One junction end does not reproduce the germline sequence, and a read error may be involved. V is TRBV7-9 and J is TRBJ2-5, with TRBD2 identical over 9 bases. Germline V gene data show CDR1 as SEHNR and CDR2 as FQNEAQ (reference sequence). The CDR3 runs to 15 residues. CDR3 residues: CSSSLADGGRGPQYF. CDR3 nucleotides: TGTTCCAGCAGCTTAGCGGATGGCGGGAGGGGGCCCCAGTACTTC.

This sequence joins TRBV5-1 and TRBJ2-3; D perhaps matches TRBD2 (5 bases). V shed 1 base and J shed 0 bases, with 12 bases lying between them. CDR3 length: 16 amino acids. Germline V gene sequence: CDR1 SGHRS, CDR2 YFSETQ. The CDR3 region is CASSLFHAGSTDTQYF. CDR3 in DNA: TGCGCCAGCAGCTTGTTTCATGCGGGTAGCACAGATACGCAGTATTTT. Combining the CDR3 with reference TRBV5-1 and TRBJ2-3 gives the whole variable domain KAGVTQTPRYLIKTRGQQVTLSCSPISGHRSVSWYQQTPGQGLQFLFEYFSETQRNKGNFPGRFSGRQFSNSRSEMNVSTLELGDSALYLCASSLFHAGSTDTQYFGPGTRLTVL.

This chain uses TRBV2 with TRBJ1-3; a weak D match, TRBD1 (5 bases). V dropped 6 bases and J dropped 4 bases, with 13 bases sitting between them. The germline V gene encodes CDR1 SNHLY and CDR2 FYNNEI. CDR3 size: 14 residues. The CDR3 DNA reads TGTGCCAGCAGGGATGGGACTCCCGGAAACACCATATATTTT. This gives the protein CASRDGTPGNTIYF.

The gene calls are TRBV18 and TRBJ2-2; D may be TRBD1 (5 bases). V was pared by 3 bases and J by 0 bases, with 14 bases between. The CDR3 is made up of 17 amino acids. Germline lookup yields CDR1 KGHSH and CDR2 LQKENI. The CDR3 nucleotides are TGTGCCAGCTCACCTTCCAGGGAACAAACGAACACCGGGGAGCTGTTTTTT. This gives the protein CASSPSREQTNTGELFF.

The chain combines TRBV5-4 with TRBJ1-3, with D hard to call. The CDR3 length is 15 residues. V shed 4 bases and J shed 0 bases, with 11 bases lying between them. CDR1 is SGHNT, CDR2 YYREEE, per germline (reference sequence). The CDR3 sequence is CASSRGIDSGNTIYF. The CDR3 DNA reads as TGTGCCAGCAGCCGCGGGATTGACTCTGGAAACACCATATATTTT.

The chain recombines TRBV27 with TRBJ2-7, with D perhaps matching TRBD1 (6 bases). V lost 5 bases, J lost 2 bases, and 13 bases lay in between. CDR1 is MNHEY, CDR2 SMNVEV, per germline (reference sequence). The CDR3 sequence is 14 residues long. CDR3: CASSPWDKAYEQYF. The CDR3 region has the DNA TGTGCCAGCAGTCCCTGGGACAAAGCCTACGAGCAGTACTTC.

The chain employs TRBV7-3 and TRBJ2-3; perhaps TRBD2 as D (5 bases). CDR3 length: 15 residues. Trimming shortened V by 2 bases and J by 0 bases, and 9 bases separated the two germline ends. Germline loops: CDR1 SGHTA, CDR2 FQGTGA. CDR3 sequence reads: CASSLQAESTDTQYF. The DNA of the CDR3 is TGTGCCAGCAGCTTACAAGCGGAGAGCACAGATACGCAGTATTTT.

The CDR3 protein is CASSPRDFDTEAFF. The CDR3 DNA reads as TGTGCCAGCTCACCCCGAGATTTTGACACTGAAGCTTTCTTT. This chain joins TRBV18 and TRBJ1-1; D ambiguous. V lost 3 bases, J lost 3 bases, and 11 bases lay in between. CDR3 length: 14 amino acids. The V gene's germline CDR1 is KGHSH and CDR2 LQKENI.

The gene calls are TRBV28 and TRBJ2-7; TRBD1 is a possible D gene (5 bases). CDR1 and CDR2 (germline): MDHEN, SYDVKM. Trimming removed 1 base from V and 1 base from J, with 14 bases in between. This CDR3 contains 16 residues. CDR3 protein: CASSLLKRTKSYEQYF. The CDR3 DNA reads TGTGCCAGCAGTTTATTAAAAAGGACAAAGTCCTACGAGCAGTACTTC.